This T cell receptor (beta chain) was recorded in a study of graft-versus-host responses after intestinal transplantation. Germline-derived CDR1 and CDR2 are SGHVS and FNYEAQ. Trimming removed 3 bases from V and 2 bases from J, with 18 bases in between. The CDR3 contains 17 residues. For this clone: Its antigen remains unidentified.

General study findings and limits: GvH clones were found in recipient marrow; some appeared first in ileum or blood. Within allografts, high graft-versus-host to host-versus-graft clonal ratios were seen among patients with graft-donor T cell macrochimerism.

Sequenced by immunoSEQ multiplex PCR; TCRdb stores in-frame clones only, minus some. The data hold more than 85,000 clones, with approximately 78% observed a single time. The rearrangement uses TRBV7-6 and TRBJ2-3; perhaps TRBD1 as D (5 bases). The source of this sequence is a human donor who received an intestinal transplant. The sequencing used unstimulated CD4+ T cells sorted from spleen or lymph node cells, collected before intestinal transplant. The CDR3 region has the DNA TGTGCCAGCAGCTTCCGAAGGGGCGATGGGTACACAGATACGCAGTATTTT. Translating it yields CASSFRRGDGYTDTQYF.